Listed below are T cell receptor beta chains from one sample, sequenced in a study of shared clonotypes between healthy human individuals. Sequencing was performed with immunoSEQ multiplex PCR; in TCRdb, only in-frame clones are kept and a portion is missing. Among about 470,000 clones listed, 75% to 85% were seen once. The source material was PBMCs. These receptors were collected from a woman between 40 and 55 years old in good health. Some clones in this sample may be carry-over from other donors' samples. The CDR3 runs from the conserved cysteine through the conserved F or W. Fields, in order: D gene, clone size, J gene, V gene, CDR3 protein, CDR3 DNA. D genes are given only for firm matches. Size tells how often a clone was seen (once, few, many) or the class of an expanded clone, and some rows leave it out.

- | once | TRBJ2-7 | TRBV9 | CASSPGTPYEQYF | TGTGCCAGCAGCCCCGGGACACCCTACGAGCAGTACTTC
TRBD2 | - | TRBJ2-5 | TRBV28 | CASSLGLAGVSQQETQYF | TGTGCCAGCAGCCTGGGACTAGCGGGAGTCTCGCAACAAGAGACCCAGTACTTC
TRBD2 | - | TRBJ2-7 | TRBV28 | CASRRQAGGTYEQYF | TGTGCCAGCCGACGGCAAGCGGGAGGGACCTACGAGCAGTACTTC
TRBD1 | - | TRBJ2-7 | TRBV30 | CAWSGGQGSLEQYF | TGTGCCTGGAGTGGGGGACAGGGGAGTCTTGAGCAGTACTTC
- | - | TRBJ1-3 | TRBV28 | CASSPRLSGNTIYF | TGTGCCAGCAGTCCCAGGCTCTCTGGAAACACCATATATTTT
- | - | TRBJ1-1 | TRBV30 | CAWSQPNTEAFF | TGTGCCTGGAGTCAGCCCAACACTGAAGCTTTCTTT
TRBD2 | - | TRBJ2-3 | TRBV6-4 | CASSDGEGSDTQYF | TGTGCCAGCAGTGACGGGGAGGGGTCAGATACGCAGTATTTT
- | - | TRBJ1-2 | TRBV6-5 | CASQQGPNYGYTF | TGTGCCAGCCAGCAGGGACCTAACTATGGCTACACCTTC
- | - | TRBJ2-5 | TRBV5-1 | CASSPQSQETQYF | TGCGCCAGCAGCCCCCAGAGCCAAGAGACCCAGTACTTC
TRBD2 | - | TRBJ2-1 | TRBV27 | CASSFPAGSGRDNEQFF | TGTGCCAGCAGTTTTCCCGCCGGTAGCGGGAGGGACAATGAGCAGTTCTTC
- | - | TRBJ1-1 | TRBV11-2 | CASSLDPQGWDTEAFF | TGTGCCAGCAGCTTAGATCCTCAGGGGTGGGACACTGAAGCTTTCTTT
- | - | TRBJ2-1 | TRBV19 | CASSISLGGAGQNQQFF | TGTGCCAGTAGTATCTCTTTAGGGGGGGCCGGACAAAATCAGCAGTTCTTC
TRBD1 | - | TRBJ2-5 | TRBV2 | CASSERDRGIETQYF | TGTGCCAGCAGTGAACGGGACAGGGGTATTGAGACCCAGTACTTC
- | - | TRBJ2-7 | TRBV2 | CASSEGGYPTYEQYF | TGTGCCAGCAGTGAAGGTGGGTACCCCACCTACGAGCAGTACTTC
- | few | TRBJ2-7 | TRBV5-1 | CASSLNYEQYF | TGCGCCAGCAGCTTGAATTACGAGCAGTACTTC
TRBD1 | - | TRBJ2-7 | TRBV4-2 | CASSLSGQAAF | TGTGCCAGCAGCTTATCGGGACAGGCTGCGTTC
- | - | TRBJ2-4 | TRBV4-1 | CASSQGELAKNIQYF | TGCGCCAGCAGCCAAGGGGAGCTAGCCAAAAACATTCAGTACTTC
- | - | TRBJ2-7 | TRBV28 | CASARPVYEQYF | TGTGCCAGCGCGAGACCGGTCTACGAGCAGTACTTC
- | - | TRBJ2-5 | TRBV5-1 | CASSLFAGGGDF | TGCGCCAGCAGCTTGTTTGCCGGAGGGGGGGACTTC
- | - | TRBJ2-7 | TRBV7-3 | CASSLGPAGQYEQYF | TGTGCCAGCAGCTTGGGACCCGCGGGCCAATACGAGCAGTACTTC
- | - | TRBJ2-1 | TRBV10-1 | CASSSTRRGGEQFF | TGCGCCAGCAGTTCTACGAGGAGGGGAGGTGAGCAGTTCTTC
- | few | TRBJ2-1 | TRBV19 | CASSIGGTYNEQFF | TGTGCCAGTAGTATAGGGGGGACATACAATGAGCAGTTCTTC
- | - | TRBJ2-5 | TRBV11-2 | CASSPSVAVQETQYF | TGTGCCAGCAGCCCCTCGGTAGCGGTTCAAGAGACCCAGTACTTC
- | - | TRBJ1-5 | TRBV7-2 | CASSSRYSNQPQHF | TGTGCCAGCAGCTCAAGGTATAGCAATCAGCCCCAGCATTTT
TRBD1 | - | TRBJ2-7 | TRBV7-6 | CASSPGTGGRLIYEQYF | TGTGCCAGCAGCCCTGGGACAGGGGGCCGTTTAATCTACGAGCAGTACTTC
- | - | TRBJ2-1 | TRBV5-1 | CASSPGDSIYNEQFF | TGCGCCAGCTCCCCGGGGGACAGCATATACAATGAGCAGTTCTTC
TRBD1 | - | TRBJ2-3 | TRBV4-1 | CASSLFPGQGRSTDTQYF | TGCGCCAGCAGCCTATTTCCGGGACAGGGGCGGTCCACAGATACGCAGTATTTT
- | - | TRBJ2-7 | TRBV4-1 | CASSQRGGTSTYEQYF | TGCGCCAGCAGCCAACGAGGCGGGACATCGACCTACGAGCAGTACTTC
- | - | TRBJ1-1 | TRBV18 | CASSPVGHEAFF | TGTGCCAGCTCACCCGTAGGGCATGAAGCTTTCTTT
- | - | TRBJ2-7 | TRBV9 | CASSPSLARYEQYF | TGTGCCAGCAGCCCCAGTCTAGCTCGCTACGAGCAGTACTTC
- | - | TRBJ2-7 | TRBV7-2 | CASSPGGDMTYEQYF | TGTGCCAGCAGCCCAGGGGGGGACATGACCTACGAGCAGTACTTC
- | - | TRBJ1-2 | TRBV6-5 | CASSYRSREGYTF | TGTGCCAGCAGTTACCGGTCCCGGGAGGGCTACACCTTC
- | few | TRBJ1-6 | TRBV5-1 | CASSLAGYSPLHF | TGCGCCAGCAGCTTGGCCGGGTATTCACCCCTCCACTTT
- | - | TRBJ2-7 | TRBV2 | CASSDRLEGIGEQYF | TGTGCCAGCAGTGACAGGCTAGAGGGGATTGGAGAGCAGTACTTC
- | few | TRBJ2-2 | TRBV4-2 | CASSQDSLAAGELFF | TGTGCCAGCAGCCAAGATAGCCTAGCAGCCGGGGAGCTGTTTTTT
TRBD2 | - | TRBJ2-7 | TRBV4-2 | CASSRSGRAYPYEQYF | TGTGCCAGCAGCCGTAGCGGGAGGGCCTATCCCTACGAGCAGTACTTC
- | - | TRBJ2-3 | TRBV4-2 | CASSQDGQSSTDTQYF | TGTGCCAGCAGCCAAGATGGACAGTCTAGCACAGATACGCAGTATTTT
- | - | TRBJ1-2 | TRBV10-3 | CATLRDNPCGYTF | TGTGCCACCCTACGGGACAACCCATGTGGCTACACCTTC
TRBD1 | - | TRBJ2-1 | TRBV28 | CASSGRDRNNEQFF | TGTGCCAGCAGTGGCCGGGACAGAAACAATGAGCAGTTCTTC
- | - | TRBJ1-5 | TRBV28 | CASNQRWGNQPQHF | TGTGCCAGCAACCAACGATGGGGGAATCAGCCCCAGCATTTT
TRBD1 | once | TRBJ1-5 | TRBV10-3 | CAITGQGDQPQHF | TGTGCCATCACCGGACAGGGCGATCAGCCCCAGCATTTT
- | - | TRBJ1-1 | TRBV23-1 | CARARRNTEAFF | TGCGCCAGAGCCAGGAGGAACACTGAAGCTTTCTTT